The present TCR beta chain was sequenced within a study of PD-L1 blockade in urothelial cancer. Across the whole study: It was in 2014 that patients started atezolizumab at 1,200 mg intravenously every 3 weeks. Blood samples had a median of approximately 140,000 T cells, tens of thousands of unique TCRs, and clonality 0.08 to 0.085. At 3 weeks (second dose) and 6 weeks after starting treatment, blood was analyzed.

Every PCR was spiked with synthetic TCR analog templates. Measured with immunoSEQ multiplex PCR; TCRdb has only the in-frame clones, and not every one. Among some 84,000 clones listed, about four fifths were seen once. The V gene's germline CDR1 is LGHNA and CDR2 YSLEER. The CDR3 runs 16 residues. V gave up 0 bases and J gave up 2 bases, with 10 bases separating them. The V gene is TRBV4-3, the J gene TRBJ2-2, with TRBD2 as a possible D gene (6 bases). The sample consisted of PBMCs, taken around atezolizumab (anti-PD-L1) treatment. This receptor was identified in a man between 70 and 80 years old with urothelial cancer. The CDR3 nucleotides are TGCGCCAGCAGCCAAGAACCGGGACTCAACACCGGGGAGCTGTTTTTT. This sequence encodes CASSQEPGLNTGELFF.